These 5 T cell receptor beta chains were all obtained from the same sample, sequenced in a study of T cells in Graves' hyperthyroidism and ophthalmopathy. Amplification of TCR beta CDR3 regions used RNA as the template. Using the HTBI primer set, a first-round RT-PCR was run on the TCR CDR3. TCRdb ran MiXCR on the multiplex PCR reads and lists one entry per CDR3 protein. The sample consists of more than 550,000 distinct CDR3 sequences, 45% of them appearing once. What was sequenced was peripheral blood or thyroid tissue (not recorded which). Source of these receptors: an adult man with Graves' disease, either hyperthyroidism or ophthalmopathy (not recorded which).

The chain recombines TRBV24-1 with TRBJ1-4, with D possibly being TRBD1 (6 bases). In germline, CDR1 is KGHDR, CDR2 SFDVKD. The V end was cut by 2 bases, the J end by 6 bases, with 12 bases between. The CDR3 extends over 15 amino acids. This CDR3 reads CATSDSAGADEKLFF. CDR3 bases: TGTGCCACCAGTGATTCTGCAGGGGCCGATGAAAAACTGTTTTTT.

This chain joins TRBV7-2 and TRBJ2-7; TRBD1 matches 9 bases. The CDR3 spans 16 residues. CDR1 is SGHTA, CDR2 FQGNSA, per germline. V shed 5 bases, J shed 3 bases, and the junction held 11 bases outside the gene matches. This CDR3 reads CASSPPGQGYGYEQYF. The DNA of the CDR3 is TGTGCCAGCAGCCCCCCCGGACAGGGGTATGGCTACGAGCAGTACTTC.

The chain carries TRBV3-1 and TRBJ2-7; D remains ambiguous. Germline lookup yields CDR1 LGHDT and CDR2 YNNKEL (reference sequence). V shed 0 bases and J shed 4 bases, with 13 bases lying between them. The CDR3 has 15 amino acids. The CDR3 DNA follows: TGTGCCAGCAGCCAAGACCGAACAGTTTTTTACGAGCAGTACTTC. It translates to CASSQDRTVFYEQYF.

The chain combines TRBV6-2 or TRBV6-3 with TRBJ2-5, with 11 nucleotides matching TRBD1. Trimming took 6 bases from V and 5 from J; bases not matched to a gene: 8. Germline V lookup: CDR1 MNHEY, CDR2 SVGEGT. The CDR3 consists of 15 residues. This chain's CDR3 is CASSPVGQGAETQYF. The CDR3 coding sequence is TGTGCCAGCAGCCCCGTTGGACAGGGGGCGGAGACCCAGTACTTC.

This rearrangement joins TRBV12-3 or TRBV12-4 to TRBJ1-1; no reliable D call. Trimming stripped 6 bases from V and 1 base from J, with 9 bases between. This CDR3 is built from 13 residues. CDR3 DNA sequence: TGTGCCAGCAGGCCCCGGAGGAACACTGAAGCTTTCTTT. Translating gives CASRPRRNTEAFF.